Below are 18 T cell receptor beta chains sequenced from a single sample in a study of cytomegalovirus exposure and HLA in healthy donors (dated by TCRdb to 2017 to 2019). The library was built by means of the immunoSEQ multiplex PCR assay. For the multiplex PCR, a mixture combining 60 forward primers for TCR Vbeta segments and 13 reverse primers for TCR Jbeta segments was used. TCRdb provides this immuneACCESS table in a form limited to in-frame rearrangements. Some clones are lacking; in checked studies, under half of them reflect an unresolved V gene, and why the rest are absent is not known. The sample yields about 200,000 clones; approximately 79% were counted once. The biggest ten clones account for around 1.7% of the sample. The sequencing input was PBMCs. These receptors were collected from a man aged 45-65 years in good health and CMV-seronegative.

V is TRBV6-6 and J is TRBJ2-7, with TRBD2 identical over 10 bases. This CDR3 is 15 amino acids long. Germline V lookup: CDR1 MNHNY, CDR2 SVGAGI (reference sequence). After removal of 5 bases from V and 0 bases from J, the junction contained 4 bases not matched to a gene. DNA for the CDR3: TGTGCCAGCAGTAGTAGCGGGAGGATCTCCTACGAGCAGTACTTC. This sequence encodes CASSSSGRISYEQYF.

This chain links TRBV6-5 with TRBJ1-5; 9 bases agree with TRBD1. The CDR3 totals 15 residues. Germline lookup yields CDR1 MNHEY and CDR2 SVGAGI. V gave up 2 bases and J gave up 7 bases; unmatched junction bases: 6. The CDR3 here is CASSYTGGLGQPQHF. The DNA of the CDR3 is TGTGCCAGCAGTTACACAGGGGGCTTAGGCCAGCCCCAGCATTTT.

This chain connects TRBV6-5 to TRBJ2-5, with TRBD2 matching 13 bases. The tail of the sequence fits TRBJ2-7 better, so the J call may be wrong. The germline CDR1 and CDR2 sequences are MNHEY and SVGAGI. CDR3 length: 15 amino acids. This chain's CDR3 is CAIGLAGDPSYEQYF. CDR3 nucleotides: TGTGCCATCGGACTAGCGGGAGACCCCTCCTACGAGCAGTACTTC.

This rearrangement joins TRBV27 to TRBJ1-5; D unresolved. In germline, CDR1 is MNHEY, CDR2 SMNVEV (reference sequence). The CDR3 totals 11 residues. The germline V and J ends were trimmed by 8 bases and 5 bases, with 7 bases remaining between them. The CDR3 region is CASGSDQPQHF. DNA of the CDR3: TGTGCCAGCGGCAGCGATCAGCCCCAGCATTTT.

The chain has TRBV27 and TRBJ1-5; 10 bases match TRBD1. With 7 bases clipped from V and 6 bases from J, the junction kept 12 bases outside the gene matches. Germline CDR1 reads MNHEY; CDR2 reads SMNVEV (reference sequence). The CDR3 has 16 amino acids. Here the CDR3 reads CASTPFGTGVGQPQHF. The CDR3, as DNA: TGTGCCAGCACCCCCTTCGGGACAGGGGTCGGTCAGCCCCAGCATTTT.

The V gene is TRBV6-4, the J gene TRBJ1-5; 9 nucleotides agree with TRBD1. This CDR3 region has 14 residues. Germline V lookup: CDR1 MRHNA, CDR2 SNTAGT. Trimming removed 4 bases from V and 9 bases from J; junction bases left unmatched: 7. The CDR3 loop is CASSVGTGTGPQHF. The CDR3 nucleotides are TGTGCCAGCAGTGTCGGGACAGGGACTGGGCCCCAGCATTTT.

The chain carries TRBV6-4 and TRBJ2-1; TRBD2 matches at 12 bases. Germline V lookup: CDR1 MRHNA, CDR2 SNTAGT. After removal of 6 bases from V and 7 bases from J, the junction contained 7 bases not matched to a gene. The CDR3 is made up of 15 amino acids. In nucleotides, the CDR3 is TGTGCCAGCAGCGCCCAGACTAGCGGGAGAAATGAGCAGTTCTTC. It yields the protein CASSAQTSGRNEQFF.

The chain is built from TRBV25-1 and TRBJ2-3, with 7 positions matching TRBD1. Germline-derived CDR1 and CDR2 are MGHDK and SYGVNS. After removal of 0 bases from V and 4 bases from J, the junction contained 10 bases not matched to a gene. This CDR3 is 17 amino acids long. The chain's CDR3 is CASSEYSTGIRADTQYF. Here the CDR3 DNA reads TGTGCCAGCAGTGAATACTCGACAGGGATTCGCGCAGATACGCAGTATTTT.

This sequence joins TRBV5-1 and TRBJ2-5; TRBD1 is a possible D gene (6 bases). Germline CDR1 reads SGHRS; CDR2 reads YFSETQ. This CDR3 has 15 amino acids. Trimming cost V 0 bases and J 2 bases, with 11 bases left between them. Here the CDR3 reads CASSLALGGQETQYF. As DNA, the CDR3 is TGCGCCAGCAGCTTGGCACTAGGGGGACAAGAGACCCAGTACTTC.

J is TRBJ2-1 and V is TRBV5-1; 8 bases align to TRBD2. Germline-derived CDR1 and CDR2 are SGHRS and YFSETQ. The V gene end was trimmed by 0 bases and the J gene end by 6 bases; junction bases not matched to a gene: 5. This CDR3 has 15 amino acids. CDR3 coding DNA: TGCGCCAGCAGCTTGGAAGCGGGAGTAGGCAATGAGCAGTTCTTC. It yields the protein CASSLEAGVGNEQFF. Full variable domain (outside the CDR3, taken from reference TRBV5-1 and TRBJ2-1): KAGVTQTPRYLIKTRGQQVTLSCSPISGHRSVSWYQQTPGQGLQFLFEYFSETQRNKGNFPGRFSGRQFSNSRSEMNVSTLELGDSALYLCASSLEAGVGNEQFFGPGTRLTVL.

The rearrangement uses TRBV19 and TRBJ2-1; 10 nucleotides align to TRBD2. With V trimmed by 1 base and J by 3 bases, 3 bases remained unmatched. The germline CDR1 and CDR2 sequences are LNHDA and SQIVND (reference sequence). The CDR3 is 16 residues long. CDR3 loop: CASSIGVAGGYNEQFF. The DNA of the CDR3 is TGTGCCAGTAGTATAGGAGTAGCGGGAGGCTACAATGAGCAGTTCTTC.

The chain recombines TRBV27 with TRBJ2-7, with D maybe TRBD2 (5 bases). Looked up from germline, CDR1 is MNHEY and CDR2 is SMNVEV (reference sequence). V lost 2 bases and J 4 bases, leaving 9 bases between the germline ends. The CDR3 is 13 amino acids. The CDR3 loop is CASSLGGDYEQYF. CDR3 bases: TGTGCCAGCAGTTTAGGAGGCGATTACGAGCAGTACTTC.

This rearrangement joins TRBV12-5 to TRBJ2-1; the match to TRBD1 covers 11 bases. The V and J ends lost 3 bases and 4 bases, in that order; junction bases with no gene match: 2. Germline lookup yields CDR1 LGHNT and CDR2 FRNRAP. This CDR3 comprises 15 residues. This CDR3 is CASGLGTGGYNEQFF. The CDR3 nucleotides are TGTGCTAGTGGTTTAGGGACAGGGGGATACAATGAGCAGTTCTTC.

V and J are TRBV4-2 and TRBJ2-1; 11 positions match TRBD2. The junction had 5 bases not matched to a gene; V was cut back by 1 base and J by 6 bases. The CDR3 spans 16 residues. The V gene's germline CDR1 is LGHNA and CDR2 YNFKEQ. Here the CDR3 DNA reads TGTGCCAGCAGCCAAGCCGGGACTAGCGGCCTCAATGAGCAGTTCTTC. This codes for CASSQAGTSGLNEQFF.

The table lists this clone with a few counts. The CDR3 sequence: CASSLDRDLATDTQYF. In nucleotides, the CDR3 is TGCGCCAGCAGCTTGGATAGGGACTTAGCCACAGATACGCAGTATTTT. V and J are TRBV5-1 and TRBJ2-3; maybe TRBD2 (6 bases). The germline V gene has CDR1 SGHRS and CDR2 YFSETQ. This CDR3 has 16 amino acids. Trimming left V 0 bases short and J 2 bases short, with 13 bases between.

This chain joins TRBV28 and TRBJ1-2; D may be TRBD1 (6 bases). Trimming removed 7 bases from V and 8 bases from J, with 17 bases in between. Germline-derived CDR1 and CDR2 are MDHEN and SYDVKM. The CDR3 has 13 residues. CDR3: CASMIDQGFGYTF. The CDR3 DNA reads TGTGCCAGCATGATAGACCAGGGGTTCGGCTACACCTTC.

The CDR3 here is CAWTSKETQYF. DNA for the CDR3: TGTGCCTGGACATCTAAAGAGACCCAGTACTTC. The chain uses TRBV30 and TRBJ2-5; D gene unclear. V shed 4 bases and J shed 3 bases, with 6 bases lying between them. This CDR3 is 11 amino acids long. Germline V lookup: CDR1 GTSNPN, CDR2 SVGIG (reference sequence).

The chain couples TRBV5-4 to TRBJ2-2; D gene ambiguous. The CDR3 sequence is 13 residues long. V shed 3 bases and J shed 4 bases, with 7 bases lying between them. The germline CDR1 and CDR2 sequences are SGHNT and YYREEE (reference sequence). DNA of the CDR3: TGTGCCAGCAGCTCCCAATCCACCGGGGAGCTGTTTTTT. Encoded protein: CASSSQSTGELFF.